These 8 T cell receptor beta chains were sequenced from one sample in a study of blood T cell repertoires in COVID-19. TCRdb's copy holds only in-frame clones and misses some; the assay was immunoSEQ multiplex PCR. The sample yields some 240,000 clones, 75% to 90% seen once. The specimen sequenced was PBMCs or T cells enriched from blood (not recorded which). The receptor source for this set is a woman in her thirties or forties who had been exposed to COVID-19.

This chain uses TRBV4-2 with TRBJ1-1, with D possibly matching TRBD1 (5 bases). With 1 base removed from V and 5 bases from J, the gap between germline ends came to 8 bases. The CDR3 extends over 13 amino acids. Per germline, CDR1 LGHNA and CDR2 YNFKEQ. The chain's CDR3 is CASSQARVTEAFF. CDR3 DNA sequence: TGTGCCAGCAGCCAAGCCAGGGTTACTGAAGCTTTCTTT.

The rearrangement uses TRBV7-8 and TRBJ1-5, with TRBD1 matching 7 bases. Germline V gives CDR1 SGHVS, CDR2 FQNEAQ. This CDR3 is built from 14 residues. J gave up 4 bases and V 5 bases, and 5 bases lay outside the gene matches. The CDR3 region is CASSKTGNNQPQHF. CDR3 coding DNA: TGTGCCAGCAGCAAGACAGGGAATAATCAGCCCCAGCATTTT.

CDR3 DNA sequence: TGTGCCAGCAGCTCACAGGGGATCTCTACAGATACGCAGTATTTT. It is translated as CASSSQGISTDTQYF. The chain links TRBV7-2 to TRBJ2-3, with 7 bases aligning to TRBD1. Germline V gives CDR1 SGHTA, CDR2 FQGNSA. The CDR3 covers 15 residues. The junction had 7 bases not matched to a gene; V was cut back by 4 bases and J by 3 bases.

CDR3 coding DNA: TGTGCCTCAATAGCGGGATTCTCCTACAATGAGCAGTTCTTC. Its translation: CASIAGFSYNEQFF. This sequence joins TRBV30 and TRBJ2-1, with 8 bases aligning to TRBD2. The trim removed 7 bases at V and 0 bases at J, leaving 5 bases unmatched. Germline CDR1 is GTSNPN and CDR2 is SVGIG (reference sequence). This CDR3 is built from 14 residues.

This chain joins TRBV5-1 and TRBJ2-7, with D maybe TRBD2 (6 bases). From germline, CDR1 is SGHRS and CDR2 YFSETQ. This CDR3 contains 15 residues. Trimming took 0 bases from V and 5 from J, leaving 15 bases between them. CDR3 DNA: TGCGCCAGCAGCTTGGTCTGGGGACTTTTAGACGAGCAGTACTTC. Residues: CASSLVWGLLDEQYF. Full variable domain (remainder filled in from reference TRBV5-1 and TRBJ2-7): KAGVTQTPRYLIKTRGQQVTLSCSPISGHRSVSWYQQTPGQGLQFLFEYFSETQRNKGNFPGRFSGRQFSNSRSEMNVSTLELGDSALYLCASSLVWGLLDEQYFGPGTRLTVT.

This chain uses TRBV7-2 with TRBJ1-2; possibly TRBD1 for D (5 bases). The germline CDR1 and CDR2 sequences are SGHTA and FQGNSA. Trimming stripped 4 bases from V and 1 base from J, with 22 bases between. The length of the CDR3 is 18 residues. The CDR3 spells CASSSPGPLGPFNYGYTF. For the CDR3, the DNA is TGTGCCAGCAGCTCCCCCGGCCCGCTGGGGCCATTTAACTATGGCTACACCTTC.

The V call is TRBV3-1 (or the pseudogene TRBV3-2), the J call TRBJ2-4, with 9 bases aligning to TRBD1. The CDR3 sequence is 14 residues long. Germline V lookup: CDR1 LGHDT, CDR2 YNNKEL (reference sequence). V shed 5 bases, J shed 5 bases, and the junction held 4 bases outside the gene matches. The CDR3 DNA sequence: TGTGCCAGCAGCTGGACAGGGGAAGAAAACATTCAGTACTTC. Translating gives CASSWTGEENIQYF.

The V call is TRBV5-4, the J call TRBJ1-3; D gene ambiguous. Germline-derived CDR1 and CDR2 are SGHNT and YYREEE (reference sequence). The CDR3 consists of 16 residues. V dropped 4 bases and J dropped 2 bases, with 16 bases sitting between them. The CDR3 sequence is CASSPANRGTGNTIYF. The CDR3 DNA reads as TGTGCCAGCAGCCCCGCAAATAGAGGGACTGGAAACACCATATATTTT.